One sample yielded the 9 T cell receptor beta chains listed below, sequenced in a study of CD8 T cells in Susac syndrome. RNA was extracted with the RNeasy kit, and a quantity of about 0.5 to 1 ug was reverse transcribed using random hexamers. TCRdb reprocessed the immunoSEQ multiplex PCR reads via MiXCR and lists one record per CDR3 protein. Altogether tens of thousands of distinct CDR3 sequences are present, approximately 90% being singletons, with the ten largest covering just under 0.2%. The sample was CD8+ T cells from PBMCs. The receptors shown here come from a human donor in good health.

The rearrangement links TRBV18 to TRBJ1-1; a weak D match, TRBD1 (6 bases). The CDR3 is 13 amino acids. V was clipped by 6 bases and J by 6 bases, with 14 bases between them. Germline CDR1 KGHSH, CDR2 LQKENI. CDR3: CASSPMRGAEAFF. CDR3 nucleotides: TGTGCCAGCTCCCCTATGAGGGGGGCTGAAGCTTTCTTT.

The genes are TRBV14 and TRBJ2-1, with no clear D. CDR3 length: 16 residues. The V gene lost 1 base and the J gene lost 0 bases, with 10 bases spanning the gap. CDR1 is SGHDN, CDR2 FVKESK, per germline. The CDR3: CASSQVEVISYNEQFF. CDR3 bases: TGTGCCAGCAGCCAAGTCGAGGTGATCTCCTACAATGAGCAGTTCTTC.

V is TRBV4-3 and J is TRBJ2-5; possible D gene TRBD1, 6 bases. The CDR3 is 15 amino acids. V lost 2 bases and J lost 1, with 11 bases in between. In germline, CDR1 is LGHNA, CDR2 YSLEER. The CDR3: CASSQYGQFQETQYF. DNA for the CDR3: TGCGCCAGCAGCCAATATGGACAGTTCCAAGAGACCCAGTACTTC.

The chain recombines TRBV19 with TRBJ2-6, with no clear D. Germline V gene sequence: CDR1 LNHDA, CDR2 SQIVND (reference sequence). CDR3 length: 16 amino acids. Trimming left V 1 base short and J 0 bases short, with 7 bases between. The CDR3 DNA sequence: TGTGCCAGTAGTATAGTCGAGCTCTCTGGGGCCAACGTCCTGACTTTC. It yields the protein CASSIVELSGANVLTF.

The gene calls are TRBV20-1 and TRBJ1-1; 7 bases are a match to TRBD1. V lost 5 bases and J lost 5; bases outside the gene matches: 5. Per the germline V gene, CDR1 is DFQATT and CDR2 is SNEGSKA (reference sequence). The CDR3 sequence is 12 residues long. CDR3 loop: CSAQQGQTEAFF. In DNA, the CDR3 is TGCAGTGCTCAGCAGGGACAGACTGAAGCTTTCTTT.

V and J are TRBV6-5 and TRBJ2-7; 13 positions agree with TRBD2. The CDR3 runs to 16 residues. Trimming cost V 4 bases and J 2 bases; bases outside gene matches: 5. The germline V gene encodes CDR1 MNHEY and CDR2 SVGAGI. The CDR3, as DNA: TGTGCCAGCAGTTGGACTAGCGGGGGAGATACCTACGAGCAGTACTTC. Protein sequence: CASSWTSGGDTYEQYF.

J is TRBJ2-5 and V is TRBV7-9; D remains unclear. Trimming removed 5 bases from V and 5 bases from J, with 9 bases in between. The CDR3 runs 12 residues. In germline, CDR1 is SEHNR, CDR2 FQNEAQ (reference sequence). As DNA, the CDR3 is TGTGCCAGCAGCGGCCCGTGGGAGACCCAGTACTTC. It encodes CASSGPWETQYF.

This clonotype has just one count. CDR3 in DNA: TGTGCCAGCAGCCAGGGGGACGCCGAACCCTACGAGCAGTACTTC. Amino acids: CASSQGDAEPYEQYF. The chain uses TRBV5-4 and TRBJ2-7; the match to TRBD1 covers 7 bases. The CDR3 contains 15 residues. Germline lookup yields CDR1 SGHNT and CDR2 YYREEE (reference sequence). V shed 4 bases and J 2 bases; nucleotides not matched to a gene: 9.

The rearrangement uses TRBV28 and TRBJ2-5; unclear D gene. Germline lookup yields CDR1 MDHEN and CDR2 SYDVKM. The CDR3 totals 12 residues. Trimming took off 4 bases at V and 5 bases at J, with 8 bases between the two ends. CDR3 nucleotides: TGTGCCAGCAGTTCGAACGACGAGACCCAGTACTTC. Residues: CASSSNDETQYF.